A selection of T cell receptor beta chains follows, all from one sample in a study of naive and memory T cell subsets. TCRdb used MiXCR to reprocess the UMI-ligation and nested PCR reads, holding one entry per CDR3 protein. The table includes 130,000 to 150,000 distinct CDR3 sequences, about 15% detected once. Specimen: naive CD4+ T cells from blood. The receptors come from a human donor in good health. Both conserved end residues are part of each CDR3. The D gene is left open where the match is weak. The listing skips clone size in some rows; elsewhere it reads once, few, many or a size class.

>TRBV7-2|-|15|-|TRBJ2-3
CASSTSGPSTDTQYF
TGTGCCAGCAGCACCAGCGGGCCTAGCACAGATACGCAGTATTTT
>TRBV9|TRBD2|16|few|TRBJ2-7
CASSPSGTSASYEQYF
TGTGCCAGCAGCCCTAGTGGGACTAGCGCCTCCTACGAGCAGTACTTC
>TRBV7-2|-|18|-|TRBJ2-7
CASSSQGGRKYLAYEQYF
TGTGCCAGCAGCTCCCAAGGGGGACGGAAGTACCTTGCCTACGAGCAGTACTTC
>TRBV20-1|TRBD1|13|-|TRBJ2-3
CSARGQYTDTQYF
TGCAGTGCTAGGGGACAGTACACAGATACGCAGTATTTT
>TRBV29-1|-|13|once|TRBJ2-3
CSVEEGLADTQYF
TGCAGCGTTGAAGAGGGTTTGGCAGATACGCAGTATTTT
>TRBV7-9|TRBD1|16|few|TRBJ1-1
CASSLDLGQGFPEAFF
TGTGCCAGCAGCTTAGATCTGGGACAGGGGTTCCCTGAAGCTTTCTTT
>TRBV5-1|-|15|-|TRBJ2-5
CASSLDRGGQETQYF
TGCGCCAGCAGCTTGGACAGGGGGGGCCAAGAGACCCAGTACTTC
>TRBV6-1|-|15|-|TRBJ2-7
CASSEAQRSSYEQYF
TGTGCCAGCAGTGAAGCCCAGAGGAGCTCCTACGAGCAGTACTTC
>TRBV27|-|12|few|TRBJ2-5
CASSLFPGPQYF
TGTGCCAGCAGTTTATTTCCGGGGCCCCAGTACTTC
>TRBV24-1|TRBD2|17|-|TRBJ2-1
CATSDPGTSGSYNEQFF
TGTGCCACCAGTGATCCCGGGACTAGCGGGTCCTACAATGAGCAGTTCTTC
>TRBV5-1|TRBD2|13|few|TRBJ2-7
CASSSGGSYEQYF
TGCGCCAGCAGCTCGGGGGGTTCCTACGAGCAGTACTTC
>TRBV19|TRBD1|16|few|TRBJ1-5
CASRTGTAHSNQPQHF
TGTGCCAGTAGAACCGGGACAGCCCATAGCAATCAGCCCCAGCATTTT
>TRBV20-1|-|14|few|TRBJ2-5
CSARASSGSETQYF
TGCAGTGCTAGAGCGTCGTCCGGTTCAGAGACCCAGTACTTC
>TRBV19|TRBD1|13|few|TRBJ1-4
CASTKGANEKLFF
TGTGCCAGTACTAAGGGGGCGAATGAAAAACTGTTTTTT
>TRBV10-3|-|15|-|TRBJ2-3
CAISGDLTVTDTQYF
TGTGCCATCAGTGGGGACCTCACCGTCACAGATACGCAGTATTTT
>TRBV2|-|13|few|TRBJ2-2
CASRVENTGELFF
TGTGCCAGCAGGGTAGAGAACACCGGGGAGCTGTTTTTT
>TRBV5-1|-|13|-|TRBJ2-5
CASSKGTWETQYF
TGCGCCAGCAGCAAGGGGACTTGGGAGACCCAGTACTTC
>TRBV20-1|-|12|-|TRBJ1-2
CSARDSGYGYTF
TGCAGTGCTAGAGATTCCGGCTATGGCTACACCTTC
>TRBV20-1|TRBD2|20|-|TRBJ2-1
CSARDGRLAGTPPDYNEQFF
TGCAGTGCTAGAGATGGCCGACTAGCGGGTACCCCACCCGACTACAATGAGCAGTTCTTC
>TRBV7-9|TRBD2|17|few|TRBJ2-3
CASSYPGLAEGGRAQYF
TGTGCCAGCAGCTACCCCGGACTAGCGGAGGGGGGCCGGGCGCAGTATTTT
>TRBV28|-|17|-|TRBJ1-5
CASSLRFVGVSNQPQHF
TGTGCCAGCAGTTTACGTTTCGTCGGCGTTAGCAATCAGCCCCAGCATTTT
>TRBV10-3|TRBD2|21|-|TRBJ2-1
CAISSNQGLAGDRRGYNEQFF
TGTGCCATCAGCTCTAATCAGGGACTAGCGGGAGATCGCCGGGGCTACAATGAGCAGTTCTTC
>TRBV23-1|-|14|-|TRBJ1-1
CASSSDPGHTEAFF
TGCGCCAGCAGCTCGGACCCAGGTCACACTGAAGCTTTCTTT
>TRBV20-1|TRBD1|17|-|TRBJ1-5
CSAMDGQGSRSNQPQHF
TGCAGTGCTATGGACGGACAGGGGTCGAGGTCCAATCAGCCCCAGCATTTT
>TRBV29-1|-|13|few|TRBJ2-5
CSVWSTRGETQYF
TGCAGCGTTTGGAGTACGAGGGGAGAGACCCAGTACTTC
>TRBV29-1|TRBD1|13|many|TRBJ1-1
CSARQGFSPEAFF
TGCAGCGCTCGACAGGGGTTCTCTCCTGAAGCTTTCTTT
>TRBV19|-|11|few|TRBJ2-1
CASKGHVEQFF
TGTGCCAGTAAAGGTCACGTTGAGCAGTTCTTC
>TRBV20-1|TRBD1|11|few|TRBJ2-1
CSARAGQQQFF
TGCAGTGCTAGAGCGGGACAGCAGCAGTTCTTC